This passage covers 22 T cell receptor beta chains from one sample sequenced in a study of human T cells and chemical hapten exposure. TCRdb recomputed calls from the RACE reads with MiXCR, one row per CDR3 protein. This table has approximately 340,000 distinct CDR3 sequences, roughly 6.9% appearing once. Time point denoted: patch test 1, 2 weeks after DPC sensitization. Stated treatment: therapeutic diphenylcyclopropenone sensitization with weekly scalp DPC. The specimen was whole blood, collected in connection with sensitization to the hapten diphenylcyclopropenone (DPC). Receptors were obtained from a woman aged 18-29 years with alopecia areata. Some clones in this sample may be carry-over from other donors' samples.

CDR3 residues: CASSHHSRGRNGYTF. CDR3 coding DNA: TGTGCCAGCAGTCACCACTCCAGGGGGCGGAATGGCTACACCTTC. The chain employs TRBV6-2 or TRBV6-3 and TRBJ1-2; TRBD1 matches 8 bases. The V segment lost 5 bases and the J segment 6 bases; nucleotides outside the gene matches: 11. Per the germline V gene, CDR1 is MNHEY and CDR2 is SVGEGT. This CDR3 is 15 amino acids long.

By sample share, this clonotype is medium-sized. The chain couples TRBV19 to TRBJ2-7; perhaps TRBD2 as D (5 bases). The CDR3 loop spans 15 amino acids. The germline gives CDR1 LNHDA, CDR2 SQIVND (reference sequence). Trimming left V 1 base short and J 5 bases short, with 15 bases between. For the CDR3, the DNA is TGTGCCAGTAGTATAGGTCCCTTAGAGGGCAACGAGCAGTACTTC. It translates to CASSIGPLEGNEQYF.

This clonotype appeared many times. Here the CDR3 DNA reads TGTGCCAGCAGTACGGACAGTACCTACGAGCAGTACTTC. Amino acid sequence: CASSTDSTYEQYF. The J gene is TRBJ2-7, the V gene TRBV6-2 or TRBV6-3; possible D gene TRBD1, 6 bases. Trimming removed 5 bases at V and 2 bases at J, with 10 bases between. Germline CDR1 reads MNHEY; CDR2 reads SVGEGT. The CDR3 runs 13 residues.

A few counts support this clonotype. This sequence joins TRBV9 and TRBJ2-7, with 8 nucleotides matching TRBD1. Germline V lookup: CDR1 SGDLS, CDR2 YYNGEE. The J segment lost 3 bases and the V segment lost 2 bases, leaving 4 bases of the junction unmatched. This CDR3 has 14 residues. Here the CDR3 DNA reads TGTGCCAGCAGCGTGACCGGGACAGGCTACGAGCAGTACTTC. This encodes CASSVTGTGYEQYF.

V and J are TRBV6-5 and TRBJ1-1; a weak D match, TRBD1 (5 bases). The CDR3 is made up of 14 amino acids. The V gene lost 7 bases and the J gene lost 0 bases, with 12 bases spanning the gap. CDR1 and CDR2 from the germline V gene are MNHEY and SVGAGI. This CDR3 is CASTLQGVNTEAFF. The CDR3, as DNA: TGTGCCAGCACTCTACAAGGGGTGAACACTGAAGCTTTCTTT.

This CDR3 is CSVSGTEAFF. CDR3 DNA sequence: TGCAGTGTGTCCGGGACGGAAGCTTTCTTT. This sequence joins TRBV20-1 and TRBJ1-1, with D possibly matching TRBD1 (5 bases). The germline gives CDR1 DFQATT, CDR2 SNEGSKA (reference sequence). Trimming shortened V by 7 bases and J by 8 bases, and 11 bases separated the two germline ends. The CDR3 length is 10 residues.

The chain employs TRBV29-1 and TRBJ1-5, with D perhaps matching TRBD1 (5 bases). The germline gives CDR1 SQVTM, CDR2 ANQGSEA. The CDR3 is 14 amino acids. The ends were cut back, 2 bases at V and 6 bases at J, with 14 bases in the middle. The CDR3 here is CSVETGDRGQPQHF. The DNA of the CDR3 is TGCAGCGTTGAAACCGGGGATAGGGGTCAGCCCCAGCATTTT.

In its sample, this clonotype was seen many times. The CDR3 DNA reads TGCGCCAGCAGCCAAGATGGGACCGGCGGGCAGTACTTC. Translation gives CASSQDGTGGQYF. V usage is TRBV4-3 and J usage is TRBJ2-7; D is perhaps TRBD1 or TRBD2 (5 bases each). Germline values: CDR1 LGHNA, CDR2 YSLEER. The CDR3 has 13 amino acids. V dropped 0 bases and J dropped 9 bases, with 12 bases sitting between them.

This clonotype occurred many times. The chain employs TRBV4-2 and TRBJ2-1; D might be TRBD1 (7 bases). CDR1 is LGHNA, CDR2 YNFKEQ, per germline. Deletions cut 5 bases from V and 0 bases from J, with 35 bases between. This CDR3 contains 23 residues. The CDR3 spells CASSSRDRSKFSQRASSYNEQFF. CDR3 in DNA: TGTGCCAGCAGCAGCCGGGACAGATCAAAATTCTCACAGCGGGCGAGCTCCTACAATGAGCAGTTCTTC.

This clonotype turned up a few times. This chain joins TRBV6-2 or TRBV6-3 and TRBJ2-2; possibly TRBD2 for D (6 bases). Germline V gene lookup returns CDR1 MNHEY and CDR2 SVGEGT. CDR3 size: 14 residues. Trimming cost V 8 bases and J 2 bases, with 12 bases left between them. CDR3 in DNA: TGTGCCAGCGGTCAGGGACTTAACACCGGGGAGCTGTTTTTT. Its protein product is CASGQGLNTGELFF.

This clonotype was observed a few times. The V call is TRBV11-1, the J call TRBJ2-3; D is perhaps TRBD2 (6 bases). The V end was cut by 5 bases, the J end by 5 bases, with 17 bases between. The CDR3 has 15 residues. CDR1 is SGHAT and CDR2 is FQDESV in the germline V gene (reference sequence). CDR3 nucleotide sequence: TGTGCCAGCAGCCCACGTCGGGACTCACAAGATACGCAGTATTTT. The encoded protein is CASSPRRDSQDTQYF.

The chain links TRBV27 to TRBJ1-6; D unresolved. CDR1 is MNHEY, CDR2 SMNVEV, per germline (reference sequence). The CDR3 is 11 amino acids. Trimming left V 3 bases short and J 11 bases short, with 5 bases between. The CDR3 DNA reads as TGTGCCAGCAGTTTTTTGGCACCCCTCCACTTT. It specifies CASSFLAPLHF.

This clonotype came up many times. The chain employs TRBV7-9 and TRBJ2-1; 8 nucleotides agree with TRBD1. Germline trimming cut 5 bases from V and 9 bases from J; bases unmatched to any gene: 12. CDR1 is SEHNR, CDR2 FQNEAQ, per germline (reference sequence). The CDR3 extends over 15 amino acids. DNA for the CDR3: TGTGCCAGCAGCCCGGGGACAGGTGAAGTCGGTGAGCAGTTCTTC. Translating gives CASSPGTGEVGEQFF.

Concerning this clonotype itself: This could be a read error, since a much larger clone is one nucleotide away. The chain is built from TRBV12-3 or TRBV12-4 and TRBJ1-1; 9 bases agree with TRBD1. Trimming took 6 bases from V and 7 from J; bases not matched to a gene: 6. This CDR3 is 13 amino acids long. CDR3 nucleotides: TGTGCCAGCAGACCTGGGACAGGGATTGAAGCTTTCTTT. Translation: CASRPGTGIEAFF.

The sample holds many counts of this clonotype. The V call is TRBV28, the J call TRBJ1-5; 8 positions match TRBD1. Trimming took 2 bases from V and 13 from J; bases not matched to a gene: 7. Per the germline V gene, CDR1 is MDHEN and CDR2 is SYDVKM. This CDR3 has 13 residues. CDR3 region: CASSLVGQGQQHF. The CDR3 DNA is TGTGCCAGCAGTTTAGTCGGACAGGGTCAGCAGCATTTT.

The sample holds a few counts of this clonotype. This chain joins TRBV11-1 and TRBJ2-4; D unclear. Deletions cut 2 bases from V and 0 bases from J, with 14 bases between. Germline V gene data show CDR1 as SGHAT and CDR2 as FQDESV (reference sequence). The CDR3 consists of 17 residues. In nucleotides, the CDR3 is TGTGCCAGCAGCTTATCAAGAACCGCCGTAGCCAAAAACATTCAGTACTTC. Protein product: CASSLSRTAVAKNIQYF. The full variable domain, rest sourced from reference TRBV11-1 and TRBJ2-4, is EAEVAQSPRYKITEKSQAVAFWCDPISGHATLYWYRQILGQGPELLVQFQDESVVDDSQLPKDRFSAERLKGVDSTLKIQPAELGDSAMYLCASSLSRTAVAKNIQYFGAGTRLSVL.

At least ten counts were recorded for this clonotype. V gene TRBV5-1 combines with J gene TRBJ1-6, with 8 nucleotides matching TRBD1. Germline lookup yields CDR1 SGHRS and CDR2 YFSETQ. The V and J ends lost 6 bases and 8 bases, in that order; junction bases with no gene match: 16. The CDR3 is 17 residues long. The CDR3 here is CASKPDQGQATDSPLHF. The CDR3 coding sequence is TGCGCCAGCAAACCCGACCAGGGACAGGCAACGGATTCACCCCTCCACTTT. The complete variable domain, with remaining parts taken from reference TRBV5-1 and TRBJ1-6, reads KAGVTQTPRYLIKTRGQQVTLSCSPISGHRSVSWYQQTPGQGLQFLFEYFSETQRNKGNFPGRFSGRQFSNSRSEMNVSTLELGDSALYLCASKPDQGQATDSPLHFGNGTRLTVT.

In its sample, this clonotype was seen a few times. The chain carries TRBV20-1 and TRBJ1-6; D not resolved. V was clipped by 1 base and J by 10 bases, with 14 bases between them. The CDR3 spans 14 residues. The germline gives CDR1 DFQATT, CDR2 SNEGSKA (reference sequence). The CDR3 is CSARGLGVQSPLHF. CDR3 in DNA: TGCAGTGCTAGAGGTCTCGGGGTCCAGTCACCCCTCCACTTT.

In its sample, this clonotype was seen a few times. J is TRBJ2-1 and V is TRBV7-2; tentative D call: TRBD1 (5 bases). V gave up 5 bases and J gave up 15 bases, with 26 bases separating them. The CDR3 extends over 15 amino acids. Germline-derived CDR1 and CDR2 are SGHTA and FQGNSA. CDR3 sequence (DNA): TGTGCCAGCAGCCCCAGGGTTGGCCCAACTGCCGTTGGGTTCTTC. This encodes CASSPRVGPTAVGFF. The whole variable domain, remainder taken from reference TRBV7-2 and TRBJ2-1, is GAGVSQSPSNKVTEKGKDVELRCDPISGHTALYWYRQSLGQGLEFLIYFQGNSAPDKSGLPSDRFSAERTGGSVSTLTIQRTQQEDSAVYLCASSPRVGPTAVGFFGPGTRLTVL.

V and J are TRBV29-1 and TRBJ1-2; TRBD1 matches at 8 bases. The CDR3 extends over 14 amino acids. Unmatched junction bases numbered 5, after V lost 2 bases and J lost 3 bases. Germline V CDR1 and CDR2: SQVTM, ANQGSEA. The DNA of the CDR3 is TGCAGCGTTGAAAAGGCAGGGGGCGACTATGGCTACACCTTC. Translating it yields CSVEKAGGDYGYTF.

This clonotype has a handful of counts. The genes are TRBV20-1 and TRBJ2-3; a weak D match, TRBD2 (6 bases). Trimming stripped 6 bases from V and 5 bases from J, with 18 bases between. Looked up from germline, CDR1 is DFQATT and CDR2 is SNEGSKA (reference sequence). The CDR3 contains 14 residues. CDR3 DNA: TGCAGTGCCAAGCCTAGCGAGAGAGTAGATACGCAGTATTTT. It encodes CSAKPSERVDTQYF.

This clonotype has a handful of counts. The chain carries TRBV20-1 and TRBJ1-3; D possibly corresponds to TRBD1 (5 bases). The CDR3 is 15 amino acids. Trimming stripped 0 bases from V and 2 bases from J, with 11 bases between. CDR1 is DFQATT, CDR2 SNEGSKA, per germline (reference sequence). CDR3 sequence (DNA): TGCAGTGCTAGAGATCCCGGGACGGCTGGAAACACCATATATTTT. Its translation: CSARDPGTAGNTIYF.